This TCR beta chain was sequenced for a study of cytomegalovirus exposure and HLA in healthy donors. Trimming took 1 base from V and 4 from J; bases not matched to a gene: 7. The germline gives CDR1 LGHNA, CDR2 YNFKEQ. This CDR3 region has 16 residues. Primers: 60 Vbeta forward and 13 Jbeta reverse. Profiled with immunoSEQ multiplex PCR; TCRdb holds only in-frame clones, not every one. The sample includes some 170,000 clones, roughly 72% of them seen just once. This TCR came from a woman between 40 and 55 years old in good health and CMV-seronegative. This chain joins TRBV4-2 and TRBJ1-5; 7 bases agree with TRBD1. The sequenced sample was PBMCs. CDR3 nucleotide sequence: TGTGCCAGCAGCCAAGTTGTGGCAGGGGGAAATCAGCCCCAGCATTTT. It is translated as CASSQVVAGGNQPQHF.